This entry concerns a single T cell receptor beta chain. Germline and genes: mouse. The read ends 1 residue before the CDR3 terminus; that terminus is restored from the germline J gene. This sample stems from a study of tissue T cells after allogeneic stem cell transplantation. Time point reported: mouse harvest day 7 after allogeneic transplant. Tail vein injection delivered 10^7 T-cell-depleted bone marrow cells and 10^6 splenic CD5+ T cells. Germline V gene data show CDR1 as FNHDT and CDR2 as SITEND (reference sequence). The V and J ends lost 2 bases and 7 bases, in that order; junction bases with no gene match: 6. The CDR3 extends over 15 amino acids. Survey-depth TCRbeta CDR3 sequencing reported V/J genes and productive frequencies. Produced via immunoSEQ multiplex PCR; TCRdb's table is partial and in-frame only. The sample carries around 5,900 clones, under 60% recorded once.

The rearrangement uses TRBV19 and TRBJ2-7; 13 bases align to TRBD2. The origin of this receptor is a female BALB/c mouse given C57BL/6 T cells with graft-versus-host disease after an allogeneic hematopoietic cell transplant. Sequencing used gut tissue. CDR3 region: CASSIWTGGAREQYF. CDR3 bases read: TGTGCCAGCAGTATCTGGACTGGGGGGGCGAGAGAACAGTAC.